The 17 T cell receptor beta chains listed next were all sequenced from one sample in a study of cutaneous CD30+ T cell lymphoproliferative disorder and hepatitis E. Method: immunoSEQ multiplex PCR; TCRdb's copy keeps in-frame clones and lacks some. The sample lists about 7,700 clones, 65% to 75% seen once, with more than 0.95% in the top ten. Sequenced sample: blood. The source of these receptors is a human donor with a cutaneous T cell lymphoproliferative disorder associated with hepatitis E virus.

This clone was seen more than once but under ten times. The rearrangement joins TRBV7-9 to TRBJ2-1; D ambiguous. This CDR3 region has 12 residues. V gave up 4 bases and J gave up 6 bases, with 7 bases separating them. Germline assignment: CDR1 SEHNR and CDR2 FQNEAQ (reference sequence). As DNA, the CDR3 is TGTGCCAGCAGCTCCACAAGCAATGAGCAGTTCTTC. It specifies CASSSTSNEQFF.

This clone was observed once. The chain uses TRBV7-9 and TRBJ2-1, with 9 bases aligning to TRBD1. CDR3 length: 15 residues. V dropped 2 bases and J dropped 2; count of bases not matched to a gene: 1. From germline, CDR1 is SEHNR and CDR2 FQNEAQ (reference sequence). CDR3 sequence: CASSLRDRAYNEQFF. CDR3 nucleotides: TGTGCCAGCAGCTTAAGGGACAGGGCCTACAATGAGCAGTTCTTC.

This chain connects TRBV10-1 to TRBJ2-1; TRBD2 matches at 15 bases. V lost 8 bases and J lost 2; bases outside the gene matches: 7. The CDR3 is made up of 17 amino acids. CDR1 WNHNN and CDR2 SYGVQD come from the germline V gene (reference sequence). DNA for the CDR3: TGCGCCAGCTCACCCGGGACTAGCGGGAGGACCTACAATGAGCAGTTCTTC. This gives the protein CASSPGTSGRTYNEQFF.

This clone was seen more than once but under ten times. The CDR3 DNA sequence: TGTGCCAGCAGCCCCGGAGGAGTGCTCGAGCAGTACTTC. Its translation: CASSPGGVLEQYF. The V and J genes are TRBV7-9 and TRBJ2-7; D perhaps matches TRBD2 (5 bases). CDR3 size: 13 residues. In germline, CDR1 is SEHNR, CDR2 FQNEAQ (reference sequence). Trimming removed 5 bases from V and 6 bases from J, with 14 bases in between.

The chain combines TRBV28 with TRBJ2-7; 11 bases align to TRBD2. Germline V gene sequence: CDR1 MDHEN, CDR2 SYDVKM. The CDR3 consists of 15 residues. V was pared by 3 bases and J by 2 bases, with 3 bases of the junction left unmatched. This CDR3 reads CASSLGLADTYEQYF. CDR3 DNA: TGTGCCAGCAGTTTGGGACTAGCGGACACCTACGAGCAGTACTTC.

The chain carries TRBV27 and TRBJ2-5; perhaps TRBD2 as D (6 bases). V was trimmed by 3 bases and J by 2 bases, leaving 7 bases between them. The CDR3 loop spans 13 amino acids. Germline assignment: CDR1 MNHEY and CDR2 SMNVEV (reference sequence). Here the CDR3 DNA reads TGTGCCAGCAGTTTGGGGAGGCAAGAGACCCAGTACTTC. Translated, it gives CASSLGRQETQYF.

The genes are TRBV6-5 and TRBJ1-2, with 7 bases matching TRBD1. There are 13 residues in the CDR3. In germline, CDR1 is MNHEY, CDR2 SVGAGI. J gave up 5 bases and V 4 bases, and 4 bases lay outside the gene matches. The CDR3 loop is CASSSTGRYGYTF. CDR3 nucleotides: TGTGCCAGCAGTTCGACAGGGCGGTATGGCTACACCTTC.

The chain carries TRBV2 and TRBJ2-2; 9 positions match TRBD1. This CDR3 spans 16 amino acids. Germline V lookup: CDR1 SNHLY, CDR2 FYNNEI. Germline trimming cut 6 bases from V and 2 bases from J; bases unmatched to any gene: 7. This chain's CDR3 is CASSEQGAINTGELFF. CDR3 coding DNA: TGTGCCAGCAGCGAACAGGGGGCCATTAACACCGGGGAGCTGTTTTTT. The variable domain in full, completed from reference TRBV2 and TRBJ2-2, reads EPEVTQTPSHQVTQMGQEVILRCVPISNHLYFYWYRQILGQKVEFLVSFYNNEISEKSEIFDDQFSVERPDGSNFTLKIRSTKLEDSAMYFCASSEQGAINTGELFFGEGSRLTVL.

This rearrangement joins TRBV19 to TRBJ2-2, with 7 bases aligning to TRBD2. CDR3 length: 15 amino acids. Germline V gene lookup returns CDR1 LNHDA and CDR2 SQIVND (reference sequence). V lost 7 bases, J lost 2 bases, and 7 bases stayed unmatched. The CDR3 is CASKIASGNTGELFF. CDR3 nucleotides: TGTGCCAGTAAAATCGCTAGCGGTAACACCGGGGAGCTGTTTTTT.

The V gene is TRBV6-5, the J gene TRBJ1-4; D gene ambiguous. The CDR3 sequence is 16 residues long. V was shortened by 6 bases and J by 0 bases, with 14 bases between the two germline ends. Germline CDR1 is MNHEY and CDR2 is SVGAGI. CDR3 amino acids: CASSYIQFATNEKLFF. The DNA for the CDR3 is TGTGCCAGCAGCTACATCCAGTTTGCAACTAATGAAAAACTGTTTTTT.

This chain uses TRBV7-8 with TRBJ2-6, with D perhaps TRBD1 (6 bases). Germline V gene sequence: CDR1 SGHVS, CDR2 FQNEAQ. The CDR3 spans 16 residues. V was shortened by 1 base and J by 2 bases, with 9 bases between the two germline ends. The CDR3 region has the DNA TGTGCCAGCAGCTTAGTTGGGGGCGCTGGGGCCAACGTCCTGACTTTC. Protein sequence: CASSLVGGAGANVLTF. Full variable domain (outside the CDR3, taken from reference TRBV7-8 and TRBJ2-6): GAGVSQSPRYKVAKRGQDVALRCDPISGHVSLFWYQQALGQGPEFLTYFQNEAQLDKSGLPSDRFFAERPEGSVSTLKIQRTQQEDSAVYLCASSLVGGAGANVLTFGAGSRLTVL.

The chain links TRBV27 to TRBJ2-3, with TRBD2 identical over 7 bases. Looked up from germline, CDR1 is MNHEY and CDR2 is SMNVEV (reference sequence). J gave up 0 bases and V 3 bases, and 12 bases lay outside the gene matches. The CDR3 loop spans 18 amino acids. CDR3 coding DNA: TGTGCCAGCAGTTTCCTCCGCCCTAGCGGAACTAGCACAGATACGCAGTATTTT. It specifies CASSFLRPSGTSTDTQYF.

The V call is TRBV10-3, the J call TRBJ1-4; D not resolved. There are 15 residues in the CDR3. Trimming removed 0 bases at V and 8 bases at J, with 13 bases between. Germline CDR1 is ENHRY and CDR2 is SYGVKD. In DNA form, the CDR3 reads TGTGCCATCAGTGAGTCGGGCCAGGTGGGGGAAAAACTGTTTTTT. As protein: CAISESGQVGEKLFF.

The chain is built from TRBV6-6 and TRBJ1-2, with D unresolved. Trimming pared 6 bases from V and 4 bases from J, leaving 15 bases between. This CDR3 contains 14 residues. Germline values: CDR1 MNHNY, CDR2 SVGAGI (reference sequence). CDR3 protein: CASSQPGGTYGYTF. DNA of the CDR3: TGTGCCAGCAGCCAGCCGGGCGGAACCTATGGCTACACCTTC.

This chain joins TRBV29-1 and TRBJ1-1, with D tentatively TRBD1 (6 bases). The CDR3 is made up of 15 amino acids. Trimming left V 3 bases short and J 6 bases short, with 20 bases between. CDR1 and CDR2 from the germline V gene are SQVTM and ANQGSEA. CDR3 sequence (DNA): TGCAGCGTTGAGACGCCCAGGGGTTTAAGTGCTGAAGCTTTCTTT. It translates to CSVETPRGLSAEAFF.

This clone was picked up a small number of times. V gene TRBV11-3 combines with J gene TRBJ2-1; D possibly corresponds to TRBD1 (5 bases). The CDR3 extends over 12 amino acids. V lost 4 bases to trimming and J lost 8 bases, with 9 bases between them. Germline V gene sequence: CDR1 SGHNT, CDR2 YENEEA. In DNA form, the CDR3 reads TGTGCCAGCAGCTCCAGGGTTGATGAGCAGTTCTTC. Translating gives CASSSRVDEQFF.

This clone occurred a few times. The CDR3 coding sequence is TGTGCCAGCAGCTCCCCCAGGAACTCCTACGAGCAGTACTTC. Its translation is CASSSPRNSYEQYF. The V gene is TRBV7-9, the J gene TRBJ2-7; D gene uncertain. The germline V gene has CDR1 SEHNR and CDR2 FQNEAQ (reference sequence). The ends were cut back, 4 bases at V and 0 bases at J, with 10 bases in the middle. The CDR3 contains 14 residues.